What follows are 7 T cell receptor beta chains derived from one specimen sequenced in a study of blood T cells in healthy people across ages. Sample-barcoded 5' priming and a J-beta primer mix drove a second PCR of about 6 to 12 cycles. TCRdb independently ran MiXCR on the 5' RACE reads; one entry per CDR3 protein. Seen here are 1.5 million to 2 million distinct CDR3 sequences, 49% observed once, and the top ten hold more than 2%. The sample comprised blood. Receptors were obtained from a woman in her thirties or forties in good health.

The table lists this clonotype with many counts. The chain carries TRBV20-1 and TRBJ2-1; D not certain. The CDR3 spans 14 residues. Deletions cut 2 bases from V and 2 bases from J, with 10 bases between. Germline V CDR1 and CDR2: DFQATT, SNEGSKA (reference sequence). The CDR3 nucleotides read TGCAGTGCTAGACCGGGCCAGACCTACAATGAGCAGTTCTTC. Residues: CSARPGQTYNEQFF.

J is TRBJ1-5 and V is TRBV28, with a tentative D call TRBD1 (6 bases). There are 16 residues in the CDR3. Germline V gives CDR1 MDHEN, CDR2 SYDVKM. V shed 8 bases and J shed 0 bases, with 17 bases lying between them. This chain's CDR3 is CASSNGNRVSNQPQHF. In DNA form, the CDR3 reads TGTGCCAGCTCTAACGGAAACAGGGTTAGCAATCAGCCCCAGCATTTT.

The V gene is TRBV9, the J gene TRBJ2-1; D may be TRBD2 (6 bases). In germline, CDR1 is SGDLS, CDR2 YYNGEE. V was shortened by 4 bases and J by 0 bases, with 14 bases between the two germline ends. This CDR3 spans 16 amino acids. CDR3 nucleotides: TGTGCCAGCAGCCCCCCTAGCGCGAGCTCCTACAATGAGCAGTTCTTC. It yields the protein CASSPPSASSYNEQFF.

The J gene is TRBJ2-1, the V gene TRBV3-1, with TRBD2 matching 9 bases. This CDR3 is built from 14 residues. CDR1 and CDR2 (germline): LGHDT, YNNKEL (reference sequence). Trimming removed 2 bases from V and 9 bases from J; junction bases left unmatched: 5. The CDR3 sequence: CASSQPGLAGEQFF. For the CDR3, the DNA is TGTGCCAGCAGCCAACCGGGACTAGCCGGTGAGCAGTTCTTC.

The chain has TRBV29-1 and TRBJ2-1; 7 nucleotides match TRBD1. CDR3 length: 13 amino acids. Losses at the gene ends were 8 bases for V and 3 bases for J; bases not matched to a gene: 7. Germline V gene sequence: CDR1 SQVTM, CDR2 ANQGSEA. CDR3 nucleotides: TGCAGCACCGGGACAGTTAGCTACAATGAGCAGTTCTTC. Encoded protein: CSTGTVSYNEQFF.

The rearrangement uses TRBV4-2 and TRBJ1-4, with a tentative D call TRBD1 (5 bases). Germline V CDR1 and CDR2: LGHNA, YNFKEQ. V was cut by 4 bases and J by 8 bases, with 17 bases left in between. The CDR3 has 15 residues. CDR3 region: CASSPPGHQSEKLFF. CDR3 nucleotide sequence: TGTGCCAGCAGCCCCCCGGGGCACCAAAGCGAAAAACTGTTTTTT.

A note on this clonotype: A much bigger clone sits one base away, suggesting this may be a read error. The V gene is TRBV10-3, the J gene TRBJ2-6, with no clear D. Germline V gene data show CDR1 as ENHRY and CDR2 as SYGVKD. V was pared by 7 bases and J by 0 bases, with 7 bases between. This CDR3 contains 14 residues. The CDR3 bases are TGTGCCATCAACTGGAGCTCTGGGGCCAACGTCCTGACTTTC. Amino acid sequence: CAINWSSGANVLTF.